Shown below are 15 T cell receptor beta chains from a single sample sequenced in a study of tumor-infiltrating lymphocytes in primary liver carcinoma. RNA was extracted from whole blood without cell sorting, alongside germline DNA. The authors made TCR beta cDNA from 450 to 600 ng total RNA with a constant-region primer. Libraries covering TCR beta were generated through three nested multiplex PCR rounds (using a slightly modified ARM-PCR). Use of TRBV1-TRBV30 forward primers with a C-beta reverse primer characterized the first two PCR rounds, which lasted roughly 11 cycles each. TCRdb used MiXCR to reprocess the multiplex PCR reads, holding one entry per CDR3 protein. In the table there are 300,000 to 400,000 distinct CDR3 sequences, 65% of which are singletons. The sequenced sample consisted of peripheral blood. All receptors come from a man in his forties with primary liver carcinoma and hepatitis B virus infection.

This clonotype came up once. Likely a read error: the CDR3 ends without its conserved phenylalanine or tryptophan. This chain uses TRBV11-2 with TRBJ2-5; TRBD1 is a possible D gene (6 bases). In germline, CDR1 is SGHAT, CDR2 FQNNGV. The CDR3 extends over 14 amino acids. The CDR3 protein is CASSVWTEQEIQYI. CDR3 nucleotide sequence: TGTGCCAGCAGCGTATGGACAGAGCAAGAGATCCAGTACATC.

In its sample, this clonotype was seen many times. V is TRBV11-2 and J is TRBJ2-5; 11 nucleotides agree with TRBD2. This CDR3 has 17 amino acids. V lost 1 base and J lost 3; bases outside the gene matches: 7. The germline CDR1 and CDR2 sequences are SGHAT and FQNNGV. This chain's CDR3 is CASSLVLSGREKETQYF. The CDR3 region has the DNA TGTGCCAGCAGCTTAGTTCTTAGCGGGAGGGAGAAAGAGACCCAGTACTTC.

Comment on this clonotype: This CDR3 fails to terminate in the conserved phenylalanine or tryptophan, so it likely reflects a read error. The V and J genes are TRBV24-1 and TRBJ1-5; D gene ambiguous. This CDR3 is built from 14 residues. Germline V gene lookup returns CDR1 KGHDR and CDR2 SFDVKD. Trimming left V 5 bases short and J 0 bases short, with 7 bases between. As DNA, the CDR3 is TGTGCCACCAGTGGCGGCTATAGCAATCAGCCCCAGCATTCT. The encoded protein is CATSGGYSNQPQHS.

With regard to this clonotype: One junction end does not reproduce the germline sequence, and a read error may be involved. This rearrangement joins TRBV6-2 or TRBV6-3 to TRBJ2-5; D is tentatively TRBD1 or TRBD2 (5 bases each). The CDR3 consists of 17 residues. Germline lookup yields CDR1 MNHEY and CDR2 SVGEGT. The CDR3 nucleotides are TGCGCCAGCAGTTACTCGAAGGTTCGACGGGACCAAGAGACCCGGTACTTC. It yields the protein CASSYSKVRRDQETRYF.

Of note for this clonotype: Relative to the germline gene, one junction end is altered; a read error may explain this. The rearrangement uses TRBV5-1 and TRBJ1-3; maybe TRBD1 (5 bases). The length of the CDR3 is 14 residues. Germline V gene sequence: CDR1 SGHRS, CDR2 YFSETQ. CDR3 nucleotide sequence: TGCGCCAGCAGCTTGGCAGGGATAGGAAACACCATACATTTT. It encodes CASSLAGIGNTIHF.

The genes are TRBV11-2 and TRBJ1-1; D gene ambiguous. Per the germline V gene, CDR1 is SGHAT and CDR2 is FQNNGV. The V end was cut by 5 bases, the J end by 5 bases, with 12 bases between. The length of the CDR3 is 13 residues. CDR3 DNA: TGTGCCAGCAGCAAGGGCAGAAATACTGAAGCTTTCTTT. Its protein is CASSKGRNTEAFF.

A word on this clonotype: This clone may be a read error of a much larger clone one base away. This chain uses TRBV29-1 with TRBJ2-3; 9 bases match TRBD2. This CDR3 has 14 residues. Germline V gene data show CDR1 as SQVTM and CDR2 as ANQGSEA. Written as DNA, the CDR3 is TGCATCGTCGGACTAGCGTCTAGCACAGATACGCAGTATTTT. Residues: CIVGLASSTDTQYF.

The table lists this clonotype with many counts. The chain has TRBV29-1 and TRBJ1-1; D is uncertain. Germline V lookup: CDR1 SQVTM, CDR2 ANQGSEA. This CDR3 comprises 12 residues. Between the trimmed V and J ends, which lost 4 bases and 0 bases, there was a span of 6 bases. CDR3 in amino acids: CSVGRMNTEAFF. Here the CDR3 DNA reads TGCAGCGTTGGACGGATGAACACTGAAGCTTTCTTT.

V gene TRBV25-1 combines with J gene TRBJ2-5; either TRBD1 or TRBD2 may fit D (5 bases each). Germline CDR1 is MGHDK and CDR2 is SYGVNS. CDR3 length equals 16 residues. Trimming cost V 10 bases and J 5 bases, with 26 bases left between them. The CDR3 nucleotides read TGTGCCAAGAGTGAATTATACAAGGGACGAGATGAGACCCAGTACTTC. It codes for CAKSELYKGRDETQYF.

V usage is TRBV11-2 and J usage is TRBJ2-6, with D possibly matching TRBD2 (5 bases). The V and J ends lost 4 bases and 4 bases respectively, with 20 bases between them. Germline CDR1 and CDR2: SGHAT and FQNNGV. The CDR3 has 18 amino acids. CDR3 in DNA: TGTGCCAGCAGCTCCCAGGACGGGGTACAGTTCGGGGCCAACGTCCTGACTTTC. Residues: CASSSQDGVQFGANVLTF.

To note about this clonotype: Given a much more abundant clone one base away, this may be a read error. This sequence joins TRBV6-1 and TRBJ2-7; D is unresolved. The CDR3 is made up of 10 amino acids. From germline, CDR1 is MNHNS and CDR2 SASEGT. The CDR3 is CAGSLETVRF. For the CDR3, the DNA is TGTGCCGGCAGTCTCGAGACGGTCAGATTC.

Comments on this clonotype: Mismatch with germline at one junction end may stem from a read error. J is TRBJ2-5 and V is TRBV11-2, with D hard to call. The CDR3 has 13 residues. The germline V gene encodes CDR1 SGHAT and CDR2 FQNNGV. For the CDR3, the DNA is TGTACCAGCAGCTTGGCTCAGGTCGAGACCCAGTACTTC. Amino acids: CTSSLAQVETQYF.

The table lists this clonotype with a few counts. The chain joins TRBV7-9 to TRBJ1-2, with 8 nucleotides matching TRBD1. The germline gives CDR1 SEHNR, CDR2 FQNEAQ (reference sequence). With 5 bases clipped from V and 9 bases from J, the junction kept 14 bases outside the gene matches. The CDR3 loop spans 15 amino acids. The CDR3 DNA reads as TGTGCCAGCAGCCACCCCCGCGGACAGGGACCTCGCTACACCTTC. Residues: CASSHPRGQGPRYTF.

The chain's CDR3 is CASNLPSGNTIHF. The CDR3 region has the DNA TGTGCCAGCAATCTCCCCTCTGGAAACACCATACATTTT. The V gene is TRBV12-1, the J gene TRBJ1-3. TRBV12-1 is flagged as a pseudogene. CDR3 length equals 13 residues.

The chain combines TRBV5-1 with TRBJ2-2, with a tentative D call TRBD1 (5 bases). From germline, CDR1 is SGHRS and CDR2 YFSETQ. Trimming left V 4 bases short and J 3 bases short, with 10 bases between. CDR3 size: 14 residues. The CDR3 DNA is TGCGCCAGCAGCCTACAGGTTGACACCGGGGAGCTGTTTTTT. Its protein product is CASSLQVDTGELFF.